The next 11 T cell receptor beta chains were all read from a single sample in a study of blood T cells in healthy people across ages. With a J-beta primer mix and a sample-barcoded 5' primer, a second PCR ran roughly 7 to 11 cycles. TCRdb fed the 5' RACE reads into MiXCR, producing one record per CDR3 protein. The sample has over 1,500,000 distinct CDR3 sequences; about two fifths are singletons. The sample comprised blood. These receptor sequences come from a human donor in good health.

V usage is TRBV3-1 and J usage is TRBJ1-2; no firm D call. Germline V gene sequence: CDR1 LGHDT, CDR2 YNNKEL (reference sequence). The CDR3 has 12 residues. The V end lost 0 bases, the J end lost 5 bases, and 4 bases lay between the germline ends. For the CDR3, the DNA is TGTGCCAGCAGCCAAGAAAAGTATGGCTACACCTTC. It yields the protein CASSQEKYGYTF.

The chain carries TRBV6-5 and TRBJ1-2; possibly TRBD1 for D (6 bases). Per the germline V gene, CDR1 is MNHEY and CDR2 is SVGAGI. V shed 2 bases and J shed 4 bases, with 23 bases lying between them. CDR3 length: 18 residues. The DNA of the CDR3 is TGTGCCAGCAGTTACCGTAGAGCGGGGGGGCCTTTGATCTATGGCTACACCTTC. It yields the protein CASSYRRAGGPLIYGYTF.

The chain employs TRBV4-2 and TRBJ1-2; D is uncertain. The V end was cut by 0 bases, the J end by 10 bases, with 18 bases between. Germline V lookup: CDR1 LGHNA, CDR2 YNFKEQ. The CDR3 is made up of 15 amino acids. This CDR3 is CASSQDPGGPVDYTF. The CDR3 DNA sequence: TGTGCCAGCAGCCAAGATCCCGGTGGGCCTGTTGACTACACCTTC.

This chain connects TRBV27 to TRBJ1-2; weak D call: TRBD1 (5 bases). Germline CDR1 is MNHEY and CDR2 is SMNVEV (reference sequence). CDR3 length: 14 residues. Trimming took off 4 bases at V and 2 bases at J, with 11 bases between the two ends. The CDR3 loop reads CASSWGSRNYGYTF. DNA of the CDR3: TGTGCCAGCAGTTGGGGGTCTAGGAACTATGGCTACACCTTC.

The chain recombines TRBV5-1 with TRBJ2-1; 9 bases align to TRBD1. The CDR3 sequence is 16 residues long. The germline CDR1 and CDR2 sequences are SGHRS and YFSETQ. V lost 4 bases to trimming and J lost 6 bases; unmatched junction nucleotides: 11. CDR3 sequence reads: CASSRAGTGRLNEQFF. CDR3 bases: TGCGCCAGCAGCCGCGCCGGGACAGGGAGGCTCAATGAGCAGTTCTTC.

This clonotype occurred many times. The rearrangement uses TRBV4-2 and TRBJ1-2, with 8 bases identical to TRBD1. The V gene's germline CDR1 is LGHNA and CDR2 YNFKEQ. This CDR3 comprises 13 residues. Trimming removed 3 bases from V and 4 bases from J; junction bases left unmatched: 1. The CDR3 DNA is TGTGCCAGCAGCCAGGACAGGGCCTATGGCTACACCTTC. Its protein product is CASSQDRAYGYTF.

There are many counts of this clonotype. This rearrangement joins TRBV29-1 to TRBJ2-5; D might be TRBD1 (6 bases). The CDR3 length is 14 residues. Germline loops: CDR1 SQVTM, CDR2 ANQGSEA. Trimming removed 5 bases at V and 0 bases at J, with 13 bases between. Written as DNA, the CDR3 is TGCAGCGTTAGGGTGGACAGCAACCAAGAGACCCAGTACTTC. As protein: CSVRVDSNQETQYF. The full variable domain, in which reference TRBV29-1 and TRBJ2-5 provide the parts outside the CDR3, is SAVISQKPSRDICQRGTSLTIQCQVDSQVTMMFWYRQQPGQSLTLIATANQGSEATYESGFVIDKFPISRPNLTFSTLTVSNMSPEDSSIYLCSVRVDSNQETQYFGPGTRLLVL.

J is TRBJ2-1 and V is TRBV7-3; either TRBD1 or TRBD2 may fit D (5 bases each). CDR1 is SGHTA and CDR2 is FQGTGA in the germline V gene. The V and J ends lost 1 base and 6 bases respectively, with 7 bases between them. The CDR3 is 13 residues long. The CDR3 spells CASSLRGFNEQFF. The CDR3 DNA is TGTGCCAGCAGCTTAAGGGGGTTCAATGAGCAGTTCTTC.

The chain uses TRBV12-3 or TRBV12-4 and TRBJ1-1; the D is unclear. This CDR3 contains 13 residues. V lost 2 bases and J 3 bases, leaving 7 bases between the germline ends. The CDR3 bases are TGTGCCAGCAGTTTATTTAAGGACACTGAAGCTTTCTTT. As protein: CASSLFKDTEAFF.

This clonotype was found a few times. The rearrangement uses TRBV4-3 and TRBJ2-3; D gene uncertain. The germline V gene has CDR1 LGHNA and CDR2 YSLEER. Trimming stripped 2 bases from V and 3 bases from J, with 6 bases between. This CDR3 has 13 residues. The CDR3 DNA is TGCGCCAGCAGCCAACTAATGACAGATACGCAGTATTTT. It codes for CASSQLMTDTQYF.

The CDR3 sequence is CASSEGQGPNQPQHF. Here the CDR3 DNA reads TGTGCCAGCAGCGAGGGACAGGGCCCCAATCAGCCCCAGCATTTT. V gene TRBV7-2 combines with J gene TRBJ1-5; TRBD1 agrees at 9 bases. J gave up 3 bases and V 5 bases, and 5 bases lay outside the gene matches. Germline CDR1 reads SGHTA; CDR2 reads FQGNSA. The CDR3 has 15 residues.